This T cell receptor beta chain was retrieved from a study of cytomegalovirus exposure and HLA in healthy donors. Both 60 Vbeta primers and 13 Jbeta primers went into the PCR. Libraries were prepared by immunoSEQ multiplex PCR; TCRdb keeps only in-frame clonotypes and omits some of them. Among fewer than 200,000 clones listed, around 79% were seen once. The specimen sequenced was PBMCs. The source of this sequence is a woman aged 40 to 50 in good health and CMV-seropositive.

The CDR3: CASSSGLDNTGELFF. DNA for the CDR3: TGCGCCAGCAGCTCCGGACTAGACAACACCGGGGAGCTGTTTTTT. V is TRBV5-1 and J is TRBJ2-2, with 7 bases fitting TRBD2. After removal of 3 bases from V and 2 bases from J, the junction contained 4 bases not matched to a gene. The CDR3 loop spans 15 amino acids. Germline assignment: CDR1 SGHRS and CDR2 YFSETQ.